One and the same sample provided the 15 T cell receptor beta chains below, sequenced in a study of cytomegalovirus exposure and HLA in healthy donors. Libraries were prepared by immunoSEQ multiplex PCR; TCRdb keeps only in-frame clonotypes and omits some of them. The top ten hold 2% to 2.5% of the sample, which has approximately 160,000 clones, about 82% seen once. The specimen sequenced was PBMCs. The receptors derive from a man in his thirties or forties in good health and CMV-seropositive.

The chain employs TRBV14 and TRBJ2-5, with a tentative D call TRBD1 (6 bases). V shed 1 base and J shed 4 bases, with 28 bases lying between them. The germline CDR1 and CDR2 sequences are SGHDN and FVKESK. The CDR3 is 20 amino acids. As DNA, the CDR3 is TGTGCCAGCAGCCAAGGTCCCGAAACCCCCTGGACAGTAGGCCCAGAGACCCAGTACTTC. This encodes CASSQGPETPWTVGPETQYF.

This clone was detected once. Here the CDR3 reads CASSLATVTDTQYF. The CDR3 nucleotides read TGTGCCAGCAGCTTAGCGACTGTCACAGATACGCAGTATTTT. This rearrangement joins TRBV7-2 to TRBJ2-3; D is uncertain. V was pared by 0 bases and J by 2 bases, with 6 bases between. This CDR3 region has 14 residues. CDR1 SGHTA and CDR2 FQGNSA come from the germline V gene. The complete variable domain, with remaining parts taken from reference TRBV7-2 and TRBJ2-3, reads GAGVSQSPSNKVTEKGKDVELRCDPISGHTALYWYRQSLGQGLEFLIYFQGNSAPDKSGLPSDRFSAERTGGSVSTLTIQRTQQEDSAVYLCASSLATVTDTQYFGPGTRLTVL.

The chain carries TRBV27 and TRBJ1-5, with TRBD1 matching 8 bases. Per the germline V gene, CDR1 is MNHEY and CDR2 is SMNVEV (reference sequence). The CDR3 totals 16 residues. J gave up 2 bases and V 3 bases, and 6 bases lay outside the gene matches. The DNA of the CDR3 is TGTGCCAGCAGTTTGGGGCAGGGGGCAGGCAATCAGCCCCAGCATTTT. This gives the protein CASSLGQGAGNQPQHF.

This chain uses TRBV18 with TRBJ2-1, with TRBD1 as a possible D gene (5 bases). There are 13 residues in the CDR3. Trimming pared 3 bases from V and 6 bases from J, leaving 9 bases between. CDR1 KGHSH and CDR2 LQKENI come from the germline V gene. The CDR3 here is CASSPDSPNEQFF. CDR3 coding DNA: TGTGCCAGCTCACCTGACAGTCCCAATGAGCAGTTCTTC.

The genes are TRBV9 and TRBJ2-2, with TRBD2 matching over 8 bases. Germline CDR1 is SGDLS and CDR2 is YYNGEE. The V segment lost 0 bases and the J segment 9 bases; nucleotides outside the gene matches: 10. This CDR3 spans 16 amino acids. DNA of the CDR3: TGTGCCAGCAGCGTAGCGGGAGCGGGGGCCCCCAGGGAGCTGTTTTTT. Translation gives CASSVAGAGAPRELFF.

The chain's CDR3 is CAVILGQGYEKLFF. CDR3 DNA sequence: TGTGCCGTGATTCTGGGACAGGGTTATGAAAAACTGTTTTTT. The rearrangement uses TRBV2 and TRBJ1-4, with 9 bases fitting TRBD1. The CDR3 extends over 14 amino acids. J lost 6 bases, V lost 11 bases, and 10 bases had no gene match. Germline V gene sequence: CDR1 SNHLY, CDR2 FYNNEI.

CDR3: CASSQQNSGANVLTF. The CDR3 DNA is TGTGCCAGCAGCCAACAGAACTCTGGGGCCAACGTCCTGACTTTC. The rearrangement uses TRBV6-5 and TRBJ2-6; D is uncertain. The germline V gene encodes CDR1 MNHEY and CDR2 SVGAGI. Trimming cost V 6 bases and J 0 bases, with 9 bases left between them. The CDR3 covers 15 residues.

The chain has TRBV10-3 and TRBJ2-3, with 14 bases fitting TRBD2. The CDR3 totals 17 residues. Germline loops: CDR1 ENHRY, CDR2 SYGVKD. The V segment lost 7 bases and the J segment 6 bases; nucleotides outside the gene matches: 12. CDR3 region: CAIKGGTGTSGGDTQYF. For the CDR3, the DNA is TGTGCCATCAAAGGTGGGACGGGGACTAGCGGGGGTGATACGCAGTATTTT.

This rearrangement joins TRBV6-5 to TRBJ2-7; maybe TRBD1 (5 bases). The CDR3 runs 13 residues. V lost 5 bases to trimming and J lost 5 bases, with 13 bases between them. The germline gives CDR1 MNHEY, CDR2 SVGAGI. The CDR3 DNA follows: TGTGCCAGCAGTAGACAGCTAGGGAACGAGCAGTACTTC. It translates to CASSRQLGNEQYF.

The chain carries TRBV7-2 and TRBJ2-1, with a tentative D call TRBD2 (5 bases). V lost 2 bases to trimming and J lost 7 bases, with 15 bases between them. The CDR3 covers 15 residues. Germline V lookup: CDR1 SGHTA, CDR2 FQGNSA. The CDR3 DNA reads TGTGCCAGCAGCTTATTGGCAGGAGGCAGGAATGAGCAGTTCTTC. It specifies CASSLLAGGRNEQFF.

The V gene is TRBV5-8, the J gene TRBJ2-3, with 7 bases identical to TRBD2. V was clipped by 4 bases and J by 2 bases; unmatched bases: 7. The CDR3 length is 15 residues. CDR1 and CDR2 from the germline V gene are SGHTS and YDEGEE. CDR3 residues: CASSRKRDYTDTQYF. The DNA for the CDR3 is TGTGCCAGCAGCCGAAAAAGGGACTACACAGATACGCAGTATTTT.

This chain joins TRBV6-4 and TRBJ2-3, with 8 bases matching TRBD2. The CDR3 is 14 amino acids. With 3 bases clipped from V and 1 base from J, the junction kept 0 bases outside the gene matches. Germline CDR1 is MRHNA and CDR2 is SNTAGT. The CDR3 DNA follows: TGTGCCAGCAGTGAGACTAGCGGCACAGATACGCAGTATTTT. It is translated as CASSETSGTDTQYF.

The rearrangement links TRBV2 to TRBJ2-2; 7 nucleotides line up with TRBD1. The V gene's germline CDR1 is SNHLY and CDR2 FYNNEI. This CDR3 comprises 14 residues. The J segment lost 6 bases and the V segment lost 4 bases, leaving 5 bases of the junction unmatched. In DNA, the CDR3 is TGTGCCAGCAGTGTGGCCCAGGGGGCCGGGGAGCTGTTTTTT. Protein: CASSVAQGAGELFF.

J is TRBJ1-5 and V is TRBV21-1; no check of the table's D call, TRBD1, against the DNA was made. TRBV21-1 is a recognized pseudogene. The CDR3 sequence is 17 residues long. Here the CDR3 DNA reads TGTGCCAGCAGCAAGGGACAGGGTGGTGGGTTTGATCAGCCCCAGCATTTT. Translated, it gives CASSKGQGGGFDQPQHF.

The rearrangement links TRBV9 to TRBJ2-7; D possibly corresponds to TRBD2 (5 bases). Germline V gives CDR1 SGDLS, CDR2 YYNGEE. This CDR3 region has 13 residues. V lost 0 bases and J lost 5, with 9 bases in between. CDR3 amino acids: CASSVDGRDEQYF. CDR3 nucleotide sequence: TGTGCCAGCAGCGTAGACGGGCGGGACGAGCAGTACTTC.